The 29 T cell receptor beta chains presented below share a single source sample, sequenced in a study of Ad26.COV2.S vaccination and SARS-CoV-2 variants. Sequencing used immunoSEQ multiplex PCR; TCRdb keeps in-frame clones, though not all of them. The sample lists some 340,000 clones, around 84% occurring once. The treatment is: about 20 received Ad26.COV2.S at low or high dose, single or two shots; about 5 received placebo; per-sample allocation not given. Sampling was performed 63 days after the first vaccine or placebo injection. This specimen consisted of peripheral blood, obtained in a trial of Ad26.COV2.S vaccine versus placebo. These receptor sequences come from a person aged 18-65 years who received the Ad26.COV2.S COVID-19 vaccine or a placebo.

The gene calls are TRBV11-3 and TRBJ2-3; D unclear. The CDR3 has 16 amino acids. Germline lookup yields CDR1 SGHNT and CDR2 YENEEA. V shed 1 base and J shed 0 bases, with 11 bases lying between them. The CDR3 sequence: CASSLGAGRSTDTQYF. The CDR3 nucleotides read TGTGCCAGCAGCTTAGGGGCAGGCCGCAGCACAGATACGCAGTATTTT. The whole variable domain, remainder taken from reference TRBV11-3 and TRBJ2-3, is EAGVVQSPRYKIIEKKQPVAFWCNPISGHNTLYWYLQNLGQGPELLIRYENEEAVDDSQLPKDRFSAERLKGVDSTLKIQPAELGDSAVYLCASSLGAGRSTDTQYFGPGTRLTVL.

V is TRBV13 and J is TRBJ2-7; D is possibly TRBD2 (5 bases). This CDR3 is built from 14 residues. Germline lookup yields CDR1 PRHDT and CDR2 FYEKMQ (reference sequence). Trimming stripped 2 bases from V and 5 bases from J, with 13 bases between. The CDR3 loop is CASSLPGLKHEQYF. The CDR3 DNA reads TGTGCCAGCAGCTTACCGGGGTTGAAGCACGAGCAGTACTTC.

V is TRBV29-1 and J is TRBJ2-7; no reliable D call. Germline-derived CDR1 and CDR2 are SQVTM and ANQGSEA. The CDR3 loop spans 14 amino acids. Trimming removed 5 bases from V and 2 bases from J, with 16 bases in between. The chain's CDR3 is CSVQTLPKTYEQYF. The CDR3 region has the DNA TGCAGCGTTCAAACCCTACCTAAAACCTACGAGCAGTACTTC.

The chain joins TRBV2 to TRBJ1-2; no reliable D call. The V end lost 10 bases, the J end lost 8 bases, and 8 bases lay between the germline ends. Germline CDR1 is SNHLY and CDR2 is FYNNEI. The CDR3 covers 9 residues. CDR3 in amino acids: CANPTGYTF. The CDR3 DNA reads TGTGCCAACCCGACAGGCTACACCTTC.

The chain joins TRBV19 to TRBJ2-3; D ambiguous. V was trimmed by 5 bases and J by 2 bases, leaving 11 bases between them. Germline lookup yields CDR1 LNHDA and CDR2 SQIVND (reference sequence). This CDR3 region has 14 residues. CDR3 amino acids: CASSALLATDTQYF. CDR3 nucleotides: TGTGCCAGTAGTGCCCTTTTAGCCACAGATACGCAGTATTTT.

This clone was detected ten times or more. This CDR3 is CASSSDTGGRSPLHF. Written as DNA, the CDR3 is TGTGCCAGCAGCTCAGACACAGGGGGAAGATCACCCCTCCACTTT. V usage is TRBV5-4 and J usage is TRBJ1-6, with TRBD1 matching 8 bases. Losses at the gene ends were 3 bases for V and 10 bases for J; bases not matched to a gene: 9. CDR1 and CDR2 from the germline V gene are SGHNT and YYREEE (reference sequence). The CDR3 is 15 residues long.

The chain has TRBV10-2 and TRBJ2-1, with D perhaps matching TRBD1 (6 bases). Germline V gene sequence: CDR1 WSHSY, CDR2 SAAADI. The CDR3 contains 14 residues. The germline V and J ends were trimmed by 6 bases and 3 bases, with 12 bases remaining between them. This chain's CDR3 is CASRSGQGYNEQFF. CDR3 coding DNA: TGCGCCAGCAGGTCGGGACAAGGCTACAATGAGCAGTTCTTC.

The chain is built from TRBV18 and TRBJ1-1; D not resolved. Germline-derived CDR1 and CDR2 are KGHSH and LQKENI. The V end lost 2 bases, the J end lost 5 bases, and 15 bases lay between the germline ends. The CDR3 loop spans 15 amino acids. The CDR3 DNA is TGTGCCAGCTCACCAAAGAAGGGAAGTTCAACTGAAGCTTTCTTT. Amino acid sequence: CASSPKKGSSTEAFF.

The V call is TRBV5-1, the J call TRBJ2-5; D gene ambiguous. V shed 1 base and J shed 1 base, with 17 bases lying between them. The germline V gene has CDR1 SGHRS and CDR2 YFSETQ. The CDR3 contains 17 residues. The CDR3 protein is CASSLSEQPGRQETQYF. The CDR3 DNA reads as TGCGCCAGCAGCTTGTCTGAACAGCCGGGCCGCCAAGAGACCCAGTACTTC.

V gene TRBV5-4 combines with J gene TRBJ1-2; a weak D match, TRBD1 (6 bases). This CDR3 spans 15 amino acids. V was clipped by 4 bases and J by 6 bases, with 19 bases between them. CDR1 and CDR2 (germline): SGHNT, YYREEE (reference sequence). CDR3 in amino acids: CASSMEFGQFNGYTF. The CDR3 DNA is TGTGCCAGCAGCATGGAATTCGGACAGTTCAATGGCTACACCTTC.

The J gene is TRBJ1-2, the V gene TRBV5-8; 9 nucleotides line up with TRBD1. CDR1 is SGHTS, CDR2 YDEGEE, per germline. Trimming cost V 3 bases and J 7 bases; bases outside gene matches: 13. CDR3 length: 16 residues. The CDR3 coding sequence is TGTGCCAGCAGCTCGTGGAGCCGGGGACAGGGTCCTGGCTACACCTTC. Its protein product is CASSSWSRGQGPGYTF.

The rearrangement uses TRBV9 and TRBJ1-1; 10 positions match TRBD1. The CDR3 is 16 residues long. After removal of 0 bases from V and 7 bases from J, the junction contained 9 bases not matched to a gene. Germline lookup yields CDR1 SGDLS and CDR2 YYNGEE. The CDR3 protein is CASSVGSGQGIGEAFF. The DNA for the CDR3 is TGTGCCAGCAGCGTAGGATCGGGACAGGGGATAGGTGAAGCTTTCTTT.

CDR3: CASIPQGTAFKAFF. The CDR3 region has the DNA TGTGCCAGCATCCCCCAGGGGACCGCCTTCAAAGCTTTCTTT. The V and J genes are TRBV27 and TRBJ1-1; TRBD1 might be the D (6 bases). V lost 7 bases to trimming and J lost 9 bases, with 21 bases between them. CDR1 MNHEY and CDR2 SMNVEV come from the germline V gene (reference sequence). This CDR3 is 14 amino acids long.

V usage is TRBV19 and J usage is TRBJ2-1; TRBD2 aligns across 10 bases. CDR1 and CDR2 (germline): LNHDA, SQIVND (reference sequence). This CDR3 has 14 residues. J gave up 9 bases and V 6 bases, and 8 bases lay outside the gene matches. This CDR3 is CASSRSGGASEQFF. DNA of the CDR3: TGTGCCAGTAGCCGGAGCGGGGGGGCTAGTGAGCAGTTCTTC.

This clone was seen just once. The chain is built from TRBV18 and TRBJ1-3, with D unclear. Per germline, CDR1 KGHSH and CDR2 LQKENI. This CDR3 has 16 amino acids. The V and J ends lost 0 bases and 3 bases respectively, with 12 bases between them. In DNA, the CDR3 is TGTGCCAGCTCACCACCGGGCCTAGTTCGTGGAAACACCATATATTTT. It translates to CASSPPGLVRGNTIYF.

About this clone: The junction departs from the called germline gene at one end, perhaps through a read error. The chain carries TRBV7-2 and TRBJ1-4; D may be TRBD1 (5 bases). The length of the CDR3 is 13 residues. Germline V gene sequence: CDR1 SGHTA, CDR2 FQGNSA. The CDR3 DNA reads TGTGCCAGCAGCTTAAGGGCGGACACGTGGCTGCTTTTT. It yields the protein CASSLRADTWLLF.

The count of this clone is one. This chain links TRBV5-4 with TRBJ1-2; TRBD1 agrees at 8 bases. This CDR3 contains 16 residues. V lost 2 bases and J lost 6; bases outside the gene matches: 12. CDR1 and CDR2 (germline): SGHNT, YYREEE (reference sequence). In DNA, the CDR3 is TGTGCCAGCAGCTTATGGGCCAAACAGGGGGGCAATGGCTACACCTTC. Protein: CASSLWAKQGGNGYTF. Filled out from reference TRBV5-4 and TRBJ1-2, the complete variable domain reads ETGVTQSPTHLIKTRGQQVTLRCSSQSGHNTVSWYQQALGQGPQFIFQYYREEENGRGNFPPRFSGLQFPNYSSELNVNALELDDSALYLCASSLWAKQGGNGYTFGSGTRLTVV.

This chain uses TRBV7-8 with TRBJ2-1; the D gene is possibly TRBD2 (5 bases). Germline V gene lookup returns CDR1 SGHVS and CDR2 FQNEAQ. The V end lost 5 bases, the J end lost 9 bases, and 14 bases lay between the germline ends. The CDR3 covers 13 residues. CDR3 in amino acids: CASSAGVAGEQFF. In DNA, the CDR3 is TGTGCCAGCAGCGCCGGGGTCGCGGGTGAGCAGTTCTTC.

The chain uses TRBV6-2 or TRBV6-3 and TRBJ1-1; no definite D call. V lost 2 bases, J lost 6 bases, and 16 bases lay in between. The V gene's germline CDR1 is MNHEY and CDR2 SVGEGT. The CDR3 is 15 amino acids. The DNA for the CDR3 is TGTGCCAGCAGTTACGAACAATTTCCGTTCGCTGAAGCTTTCTTT. Its protein is CASSYEQFPFAEAFF.

This clone was seen a few times. The sample has other DNA sequences that encode this CDR3 too. This chain links TRBV3-1 (or the pseudogene TRBV3-2) with TRBJ2-1; maybe TRBD1 (6 bases). This CDR3 spans 13 amino acids. Germline V gives CDR1 LGHDT, CDR2 YNNKEL (reference sequence). With 4 bases removed from V and 9 bases from J, the gap between germline ends came to 13 bases. CDR3 sequence: CASSRQGSFEQFF. The CDR3 region has the DNA TGTGCCAGCAGCCGGCAGGGGAGCTTTGAGCAGTTCTTC.

The chain links TRBV30 to TRBJ2-2; TRBD2 might be the D (5 bases). Trimming shortened V by 1 base and J by 3 bases, and 9 bases separated the two germline ends. The CDR3 length is 14 residues. Looked up from germline, CDR1 is GTSNPN and CDR2 is SVGIG (reference sequence). CDR3 in amino acids: CAWSDGVYTGELFF. For the CDR3, the DNA is TGTGCCTGGAGTGACGGGGTTTACACCGGGGAGCTGTTTTTT.

This clone has only one observation. V and J are TRBV30 and TRBJ1-2; D not certain. Per the germline V gene, CDR1 is GTSNPN and CDR2 is SVGIG (reference sequence). The CDR3 consists of 12 residues. V dropped 1 base and J dropped 3 bases, with 6 bases sitting between them. The CDR3 DNA sequence: TGTGCCTGGAGTGCTACGTACTATGGCTACACCTTC. Translating it yields CAWSATYYGYTF.

The chain joins TRBV6-5 to TRBJ1-1; D is uncertain. CDR3 length: 15 amino acids. In germline, CDR1 is MNHEY, CDR2 SVGAGI. V lost 0 bases, J lost 5 bases, and 13 bases lay in between. CDR3 in amino acids: CASSYSGPFRTEAFF. The CDR3 DNA is TGTGCCAGCAGTTACTCAGGGCCATTTAGGACTGAAGCTTTCTTT.

This CDR3 reads CASSPDRIQPQHF. In nucleotides, the CDR3 is TGTGCCAGCAGCCCGGACAGGATCCAGCCCCAGCATTTT. V is TRBV7-2 and J is TRBJ1-5; 7 bases map to TRBD1. Trimming took 5 bases from V and 7 from J; bases not matched to a gene: 5. CDR3 size: 13 residues. Germline CDR1 reads SGHTA; CDR2 reads FQGNSA.

This clone appeared a single time. The V and J genes are TRBV3-1 (or the pseudogene TRBV3-2) and TRBJ1-3, with 8 positions matching TRBD1. The CDR3 spans 14 residues. V shed 4 bases, J shed 4 bases, and the junction held 3 bases outside the gene matches. Germline CDR1 reads LGHDT; CDR2 reads YNNKEL (reference sequence). CDR3 loop: CASSPRGRGNTIYF. CDR3 nucleotides: TGTGCCAGCAGCCCCAGGGGGCGAGGAAACACCATATATTTT.

The chain recombines TRBV5-4 with TRBJ1-6; 9 bases agree with TRBD1. This CDR3 region has 15 residues. V shed 0 bases and J 9 bases; nucleotides not matched to a gene: 4. Germline CDR1 is SGHNT and CDR2 is YYREEE (reference sequence). The CDR3 loop reads CASSLGGTGTSPLHF. Here the CDR3 DNA reads TGTGCCAGCAGCTTGGGAGGGACAGGGACTTCACCCCTCCACTTT.

This clone showed up just a few times. CDR3 loop: CASSLDFTALYGYTF. In DNA form, the CDR3 reads TGCGCCAGCAGCCTAGACTTTACGGCCCTTTATGGCTACACCTTC. The chain has TRBV5-1 and TRBJ1-2; D call uncertain. Trimming pared 4 bases from V and 5 bases from J, leaving 18 bases between. Germline V gives CDR1 SGHRS, CDR2 YFSETQ. The CDR3 contains 15 residues.

The chain employs TRBV29-1 and TRBJ2-3, with a possible D match to TRBD2 (6 bases). Germline V gene data show CDR1 as SQVTM and CDR2 as ANQGSEA. Deletions cut 5 bases from V and 4 bases from J, with 19 bases between. The CDR3 totals 15 residues. CDR3 DNA sequence: TGCAGCGTTACCGGAACTGGGGGGTTCGCAGATACGCAGTATTTT. This codes for CSVTGTGGFADTQYF.

This clone was counted a single time. This chain joins TRBV11-1 and TRBJ2-1; D is unclear. The germline V and J ends were trimmed by 5 bases and 6 bases, with 17 bases remaining between them. CDR3 length equals 15 residues. Germline CDR1 is SGHAT and CDR2 is FQDESV (reference sequence). The DNA for the CDR3 is TGTGCCAGCAGCCGACCCGTGGTACCAGGCAATGAGCAGTTCTTC. Amino acids: CASSRPVVPGNEQFF.